This T cell receptor beta chain was identified during a study of vaccination effects on CD4 cells after COVID-19 (dated by TCRdb to the early 2020s). In the study overall: Each participant got two doses of an mRNA SARS-CoV-2 vaccine, either BNT162b2 or mRNA-1273. A total of 10 COVID-19 convalescent patients and 4 SARS-CoV-2-naive healthy vaccine recipients were included in the full study. In both COVID-19 convalescent patients and infection-naive vaccine recipients, the study compared SARS-CoV-2 spike-specific CD4+ TCR repertoires from before mRNA vaccination with those from after it. Cultures from other donors in the study were sequenced using the Oncomine TCR Beta short-read assay on an Illumina iSeq 100. Study-level results and caveats: At late post-vaccination timepoints, both infection-induced and vaccine-induced clones showed marked clonal contraction, consistent with waning T cell responses. In healthy vaccine recipients, vaccine-induced clones were almost all SARS-CoV-2 mono-reactive, with only 1 of 255 being cross-reactive with common cold coronaviruses. The study was limited by a small number of convalescent patients and lacked early post-infection timepoints.

In the ViraFEST assay, PBMC were stimulated with viral peptide pools, and TCR sequencing was then used to find antigen-specific CD4+ T cell clonotypes based on their expansion. After approximately 11 days of culture, CD4+ T cells were isolated with the EasySep CD4+ T cell isolation kit. The absence of prior SARS-CoV-2 infection in healthy vaccine recipients was confirmed by negative nucleocapsid antibodies before and after vaccination. Each well held fewer than 2.5 million PBMC cultured in IMDM containing approximately 5.2% human AB serum, 9.5 to 10 IU/ml IL-2 and gentamicin, along with about 9.3 ug/ml peptides. Half of the culture medium was replaced with fresh IL-2-containing medium on days 3 and 7. Each peptide stimulation condition was cultured in triplicate wells unless otherwise noted. Using Ficoll-Paque Plus gradient centrifugation, PBMC were separated from whole blood and then either used fresh or cryopreserved at -140C. The spike proteins of SARS-CoV-2 and of the common cold coronaviruses HCoV-NL63, HCoV-OC43 and HCoV-229E were spanned by overlapping peptide pools. The QIAamp micro DNA kit was used to extract genomic DNA from the cultured CD4+ T cells.

Concerning this clone: Its antigen is currently not known. No base quality values were provided; no much bigger clone lies one nucleotide off.

The germline V and J ends show losses of 1 base and 5 bases respectively, and no gene match explains 6 bases of the junction. CDR1 SSHAT and CDR2 FNYEAQ are derived from the germline V gene (reference sequence). Counted from cysteine to phenylalanine, this CDR3 has 16 amino acids. Only the CDR3 portion is preserved as DNA: 48 bases, with reading frame beginning at the first base. Libraries were constructed by the immunoSEQ multiplex PCR assay. DNA from the cultured and isolated CD4+ T cells underwent TCR beta CDR3 sequencing. On the study's bioinformatics: Non-productive TCR sequences were discarded, and reads were trimmed to the CDR3 region, with only CDR3s of 7 or more amino acids retained. The MANAFEST web app was used to pick out antigen-specific clonotypes by comparing their expansion in peptide wells with that in reference cultures. To be called positive, a clone needed expansion at FDR<0.05 compared with the reference and with all other wells, an odds ratio greater than 5, and a frequency greater than 0.1% in two replicate wells. A clonotype was called cross-reactive if it was significantly expanded both in SARS-CoV-2 spike wells and in at least one common cold coronavirus spike condition. Using the stringdist R package, CDR3 similarity was measured by Levenshtein distance, and unrooted trees were constructed with ape in R 3.6.1. Held by TCRdb, this immuneACCESS table contains in-frame sequences only and omits some clones. Under half of the omission traces to an unresolved V gene where checked; the cause of the rest is unknown. Clone size and V and J calls were adopted from that table, with D and trimming inferred from the DNA. Counted in this sample were about 20,000 clones; approximately 70% of them appeared once. Jointly, the top ten make up about 9.7% of the sample.

Sample: CD4+ T cells from PBMCs cultured with HCoV-NL63 spike peptides, taken before COVID-19 vaccination. This sample's cell subset or site label indicates: HCoV-NL63 spike overlapping peptide pool stimulation. The clonotype was recovered from a human donor who received a COVID-19 vaccine. Recombination joined TRBV7-7 with TRBJ2-1; the junction holds 9 bases that match TRBD2. CDR3 region: CASSLGPGLAHNEQFF. Read as DNA, the sequence is TGTGCCAGCAGCTTAGGGCCGGGACTAGCTCACAATGAGCAGTTCTTC.